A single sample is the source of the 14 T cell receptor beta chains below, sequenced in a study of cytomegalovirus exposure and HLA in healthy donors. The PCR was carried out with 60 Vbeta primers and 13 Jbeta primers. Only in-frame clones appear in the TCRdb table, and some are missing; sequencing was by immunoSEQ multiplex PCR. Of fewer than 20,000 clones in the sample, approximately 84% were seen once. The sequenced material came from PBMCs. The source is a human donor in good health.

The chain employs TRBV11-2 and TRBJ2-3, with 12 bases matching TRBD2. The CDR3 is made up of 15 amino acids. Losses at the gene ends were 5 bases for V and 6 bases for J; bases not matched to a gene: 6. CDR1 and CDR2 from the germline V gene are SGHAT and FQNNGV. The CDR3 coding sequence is TGTGCCAGCAGCCAATCTAGCGGGAGGGGGGATACGCAGTATTTT. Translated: CASSQSSGRGDTQYF.

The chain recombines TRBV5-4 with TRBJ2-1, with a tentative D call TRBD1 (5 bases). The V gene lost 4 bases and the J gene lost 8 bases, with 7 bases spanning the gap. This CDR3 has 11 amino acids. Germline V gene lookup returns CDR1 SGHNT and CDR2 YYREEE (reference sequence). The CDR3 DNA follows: TGTGCCAGCAGCGACAGTTATGAGCAGTTCTTC. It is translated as CASSDSYEQFF.

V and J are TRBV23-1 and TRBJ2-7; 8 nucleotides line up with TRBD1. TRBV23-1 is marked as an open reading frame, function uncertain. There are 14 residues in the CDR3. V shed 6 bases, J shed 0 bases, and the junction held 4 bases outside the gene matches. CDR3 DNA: TGCGCCAGCAGGAGGACAGGGACCTCCTACGAGCAGTACTTC. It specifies CASRRTGTSYEQYF.

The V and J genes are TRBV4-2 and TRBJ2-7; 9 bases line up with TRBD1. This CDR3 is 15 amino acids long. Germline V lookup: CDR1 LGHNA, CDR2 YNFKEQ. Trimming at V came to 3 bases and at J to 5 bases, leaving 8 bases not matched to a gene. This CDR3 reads CASSQDPTGGNEQYF. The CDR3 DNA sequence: TGTGCCAGCAGCCAGGACCCGACAGGGGGTAACGAGCAGTACTTC.

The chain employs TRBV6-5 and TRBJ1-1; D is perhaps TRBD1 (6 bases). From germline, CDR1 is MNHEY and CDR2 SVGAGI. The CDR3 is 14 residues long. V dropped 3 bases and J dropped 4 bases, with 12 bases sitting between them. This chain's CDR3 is CASSYSLGATEAFF. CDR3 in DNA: TGTGCCAGCAGTTATTCCCTGGGGGCCACTGAAGCTTTCTTT.

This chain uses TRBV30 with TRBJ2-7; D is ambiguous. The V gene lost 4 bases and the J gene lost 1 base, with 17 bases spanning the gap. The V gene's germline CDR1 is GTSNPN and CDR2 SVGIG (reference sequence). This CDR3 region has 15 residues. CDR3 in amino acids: CAWNTKVSHSYEQYF. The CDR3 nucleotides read TGTGCCTGGAATACTAAGGTATCCCATTCCTACGAGCAGTACTTC.

This chain's CDR3 is CASADSFYGYTF. CDR3 sequence (DNA): TGTGCCAGTGCGGACAGCTTCTATGGCTACACCTTC. This chain connects TRBV19 to TRBJ1-2; D is possibly TRBD1 (6 bases). The CDR3 extends over 12 amino acids. Per germline, CDR1 LNHDA and CDR2 SQIVND (reference sequence). The V gene lost 8 bases and the J gene lost 4 bases, with 11 bases spanning the gap.

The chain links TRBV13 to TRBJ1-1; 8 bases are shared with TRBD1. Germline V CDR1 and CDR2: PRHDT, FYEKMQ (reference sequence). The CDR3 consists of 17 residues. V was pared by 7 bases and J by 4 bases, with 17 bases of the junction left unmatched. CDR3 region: CASTPDNRGFGGTEAFF. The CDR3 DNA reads TGTGCCAGCACCCCGGATAACAGGGGGTTTGGTGGCACTGAAGCTTTCTTT.

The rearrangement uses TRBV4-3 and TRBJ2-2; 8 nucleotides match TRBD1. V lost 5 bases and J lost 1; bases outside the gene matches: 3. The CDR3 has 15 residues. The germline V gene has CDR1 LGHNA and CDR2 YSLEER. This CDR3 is CASSYGTGNTGELFF. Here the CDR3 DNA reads TGCGCCAGCAGCTATGGGACAGGGAACACCGGGGAGCTGTTTTTT.

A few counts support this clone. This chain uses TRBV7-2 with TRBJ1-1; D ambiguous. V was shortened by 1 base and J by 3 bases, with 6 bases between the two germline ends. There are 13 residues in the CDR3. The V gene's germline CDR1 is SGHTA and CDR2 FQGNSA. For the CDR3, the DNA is TGTGCCAGCAGCTTAGAACGGTACACTGAAGCTTTCTTT. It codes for CASSLERYTEAFF.

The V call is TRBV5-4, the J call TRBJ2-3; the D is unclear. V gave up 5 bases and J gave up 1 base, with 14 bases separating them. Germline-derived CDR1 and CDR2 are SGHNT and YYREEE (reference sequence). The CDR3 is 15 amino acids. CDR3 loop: CASSVHPTGTDTQYF. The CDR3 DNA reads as TGTGCCAGCAGTGTCCATCCTACTGGCACAGATACGCAGTATTTT.

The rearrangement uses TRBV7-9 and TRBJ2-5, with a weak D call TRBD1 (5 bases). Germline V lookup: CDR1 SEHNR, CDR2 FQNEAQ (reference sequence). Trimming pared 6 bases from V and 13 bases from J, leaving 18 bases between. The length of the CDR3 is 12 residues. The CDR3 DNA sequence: TGTGCCAGCAGTCACCCTCAGGGAAGGAGGTACTTC. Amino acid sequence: CASSHPQGRRYF.

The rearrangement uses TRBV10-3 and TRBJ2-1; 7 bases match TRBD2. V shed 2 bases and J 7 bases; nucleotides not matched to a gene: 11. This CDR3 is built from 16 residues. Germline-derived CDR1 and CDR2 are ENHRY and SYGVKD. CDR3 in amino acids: CAISERKAGAGNEQFF. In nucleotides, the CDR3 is TGTGCCATCAGTGAGCGAAAGGCGGGAGCGGGGAATGAGCAGTTCTTC.

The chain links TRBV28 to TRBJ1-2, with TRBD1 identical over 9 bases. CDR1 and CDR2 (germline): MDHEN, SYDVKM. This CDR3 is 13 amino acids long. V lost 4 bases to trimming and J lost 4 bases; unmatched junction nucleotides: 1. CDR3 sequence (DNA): TGTGCCAGCAGTTGGGACAGGGTCTATGGCTACACCTTC. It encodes CASSWDRVYGYTF.